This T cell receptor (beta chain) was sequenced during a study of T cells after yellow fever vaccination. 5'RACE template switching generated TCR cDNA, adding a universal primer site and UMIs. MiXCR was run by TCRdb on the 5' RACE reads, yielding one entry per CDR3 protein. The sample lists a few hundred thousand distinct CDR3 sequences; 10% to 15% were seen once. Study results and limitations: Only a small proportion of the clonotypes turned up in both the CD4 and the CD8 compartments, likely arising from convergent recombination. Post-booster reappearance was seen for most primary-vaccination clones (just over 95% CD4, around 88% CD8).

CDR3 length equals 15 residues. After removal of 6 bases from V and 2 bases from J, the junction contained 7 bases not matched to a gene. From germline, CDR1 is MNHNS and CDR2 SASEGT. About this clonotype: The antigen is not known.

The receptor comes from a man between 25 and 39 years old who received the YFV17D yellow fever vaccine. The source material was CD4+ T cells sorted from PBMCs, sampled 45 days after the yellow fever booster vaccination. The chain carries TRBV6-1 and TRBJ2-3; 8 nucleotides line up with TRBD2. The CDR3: CASSRQGLDTDTQYF. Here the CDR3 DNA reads TGTGCCAGCAGCCGCCAGGGACTAGACACAGATACGCAGTATTTT.